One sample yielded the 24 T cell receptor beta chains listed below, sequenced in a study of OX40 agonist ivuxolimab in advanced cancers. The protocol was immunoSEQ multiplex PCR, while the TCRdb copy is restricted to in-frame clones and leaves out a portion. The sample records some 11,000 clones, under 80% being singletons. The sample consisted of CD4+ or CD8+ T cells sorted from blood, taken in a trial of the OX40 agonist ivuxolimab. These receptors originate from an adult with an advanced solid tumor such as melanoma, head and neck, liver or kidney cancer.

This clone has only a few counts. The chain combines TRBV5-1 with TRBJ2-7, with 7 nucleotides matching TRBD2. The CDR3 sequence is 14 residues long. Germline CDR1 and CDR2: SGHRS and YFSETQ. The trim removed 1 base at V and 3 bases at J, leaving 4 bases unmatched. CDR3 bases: TGCGCCAGCAGCTTGAGACTAGCCAGCTACGAGCAGTACTTC. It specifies CASSLRLASYEQYF.

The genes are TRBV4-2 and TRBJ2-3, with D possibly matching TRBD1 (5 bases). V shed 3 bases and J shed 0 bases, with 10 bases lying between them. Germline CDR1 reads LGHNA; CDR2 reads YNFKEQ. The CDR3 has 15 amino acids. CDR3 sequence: CASSHGWTSTDTQYF. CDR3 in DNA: TGTGCCAGCAGCCACGGGTGGACAAGCACAGATACGCAGTATTTT.

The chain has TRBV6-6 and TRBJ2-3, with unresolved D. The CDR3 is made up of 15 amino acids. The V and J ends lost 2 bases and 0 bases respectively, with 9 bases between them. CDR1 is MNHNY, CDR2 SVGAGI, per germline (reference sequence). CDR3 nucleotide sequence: TGTGCCAGCAGTTACACGGAAACTAGCACAGATACGCAGTATTTT. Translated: CASSYTETSTDTQYF.

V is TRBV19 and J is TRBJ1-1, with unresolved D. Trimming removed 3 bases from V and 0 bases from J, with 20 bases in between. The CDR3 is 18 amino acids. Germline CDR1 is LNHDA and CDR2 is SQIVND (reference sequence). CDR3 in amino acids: CASSMYSEVVMVNTEAFF. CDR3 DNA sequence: TGTGCCAGTAGTATGTACTCGGAAGTGGTGATGGTGAACACTGAAGCTTTCTTT. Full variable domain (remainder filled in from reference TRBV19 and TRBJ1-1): DGGITQSPKYLFRKEGQNVTLSCEQNLNHDAMYWYRQDPGQGLRLIYYSQIVNDFQKGDIAEGYSVSREKKESFPLTVTSAQKNPTAFYLCASSMYSEVVMVNTEAFFGQGTRLTVV.

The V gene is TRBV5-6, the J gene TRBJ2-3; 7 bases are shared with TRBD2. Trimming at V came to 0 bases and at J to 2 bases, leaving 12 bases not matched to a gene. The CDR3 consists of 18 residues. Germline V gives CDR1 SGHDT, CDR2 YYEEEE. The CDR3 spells CASSLASAGEAPTDTQYF. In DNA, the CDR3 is TGTGCCAGCAGCTTGGCCTCTGCGGGAGAAGCCCCCACAGATACGCAGTATTTT. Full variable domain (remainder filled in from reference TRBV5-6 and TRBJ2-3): DAGVTQSPTHLIKTRGQQVTLRCSPKSGHDTVSWYQQALGQGPQFIFQYYEEEERQRGNFPDRFSGHQFPNYSSELNVNALLLGDSALYLCASSLASAGEAPTDTQYFGPGTRLTVL.

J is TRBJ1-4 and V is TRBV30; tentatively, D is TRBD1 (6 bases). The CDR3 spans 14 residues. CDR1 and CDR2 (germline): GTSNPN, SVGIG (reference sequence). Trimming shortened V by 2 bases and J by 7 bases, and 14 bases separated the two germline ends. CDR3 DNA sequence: TGTGCCTGGAGTCCACAGGGACGATTTGAAAAACTGTTTTTT. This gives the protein CAWSPQGRFEKLFF.

The CDR3 reads CASSLYKGSSGANVLTF. For the CDR3, the DNA is TGTGCCAGCAGTTTATATAAGGGGAGCTCTGGGGCCAACGTCCTGACTTTC. The chain couples TRBV27 to TRBJ2-6; D possibly matches TRBD1 or TRBD2 (5 bases each). The V end lost 1 base, the J end lost 0 bases, and 10 bases lay between the germline ends. Germline CDR1 and CDR2: MNHEY and SMNVEV (reference sequence). The CDR3 is 17 amino acids.

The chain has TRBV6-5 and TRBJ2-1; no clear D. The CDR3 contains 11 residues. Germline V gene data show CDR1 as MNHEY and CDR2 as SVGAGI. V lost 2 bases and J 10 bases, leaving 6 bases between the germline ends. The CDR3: CASSYGWEQFF. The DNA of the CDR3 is TGTGCCAGCAGTTACGGGTGGGAGCAGTTCTTC.

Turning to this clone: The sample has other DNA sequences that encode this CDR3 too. CDR3 in DNA: TGTGCCAGCAGCTTGAGTCCAAACGGGGAGACCCAGTACTTC. This translates into CASSLSPNGETQYF. V gene TRBV5-6 combines with J gene TRBJ2-5; no clear D. The CDR3 has 14 residues. The germline gives CDR1 SGHDT, CDR2 YYEEEE. V was trimmed by 1 base and J by 5 bases, leaving 12 bases between them.

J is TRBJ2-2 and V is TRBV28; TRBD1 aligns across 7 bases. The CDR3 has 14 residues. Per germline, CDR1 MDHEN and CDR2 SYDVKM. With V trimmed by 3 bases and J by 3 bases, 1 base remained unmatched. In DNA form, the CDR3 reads TGTGCCAGCAGTTTCACAGGGGACACCGGGGAGCTGTTTTTT. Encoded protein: CASSFTGDTGELFF.

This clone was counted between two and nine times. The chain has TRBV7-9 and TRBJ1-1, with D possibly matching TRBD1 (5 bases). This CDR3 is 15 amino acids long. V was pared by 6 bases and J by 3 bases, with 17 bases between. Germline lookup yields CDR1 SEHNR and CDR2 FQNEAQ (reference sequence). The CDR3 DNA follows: TGTGCCAGCAGACCTCCCTGGGGGGAGGACACTGAAGCTTTCTTT. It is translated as CASRPPWGEDTEAFF. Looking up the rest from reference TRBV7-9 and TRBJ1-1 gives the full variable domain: DTGVSQNPRHKITKRGQNVTFRCDPISEHNRLYWYRQTLGQGPEFLTYFQNEAQLEKSRLLSDRFSAERPKGSFSTLEIQRTEQGDSAMYLCASRPPWGEDTEAFFGQGTRLTVV.

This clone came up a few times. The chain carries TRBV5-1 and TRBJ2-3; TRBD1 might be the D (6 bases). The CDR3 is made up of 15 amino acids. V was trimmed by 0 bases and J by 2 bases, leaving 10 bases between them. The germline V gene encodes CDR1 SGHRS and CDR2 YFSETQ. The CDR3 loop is CASSLEGVHTDTQYF. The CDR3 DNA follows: TGCGCCAGCAGCTTGGAGGGGGTCCACACAGATACGCAGTATTTT.

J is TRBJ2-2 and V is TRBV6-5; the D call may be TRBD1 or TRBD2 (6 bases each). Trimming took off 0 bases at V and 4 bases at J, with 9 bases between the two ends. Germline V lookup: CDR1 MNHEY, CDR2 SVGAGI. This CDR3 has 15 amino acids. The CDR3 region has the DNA TGTGCCAGCAGTTACTCGGAGGGGGTCACCGGGGAGCTGTTTTTT. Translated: CASSYSEGVTGELFF.

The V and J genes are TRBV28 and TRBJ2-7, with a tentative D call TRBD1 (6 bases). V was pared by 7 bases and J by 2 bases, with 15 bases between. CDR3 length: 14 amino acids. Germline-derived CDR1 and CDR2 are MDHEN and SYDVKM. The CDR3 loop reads CASKYQGTTYEQYF. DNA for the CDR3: TGTGCCAGCAAGTATCAGGGGACAACCTACGAGCAGTACTTC.

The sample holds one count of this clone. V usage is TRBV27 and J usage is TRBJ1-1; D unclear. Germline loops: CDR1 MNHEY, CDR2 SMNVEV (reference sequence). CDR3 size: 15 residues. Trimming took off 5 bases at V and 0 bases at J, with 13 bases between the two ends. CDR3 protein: CASSPRQPMNTEAFF. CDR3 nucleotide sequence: TGTGCCAGCAGTCCGAGACAACCGATGAACACTGAAGCTTTCTTT.

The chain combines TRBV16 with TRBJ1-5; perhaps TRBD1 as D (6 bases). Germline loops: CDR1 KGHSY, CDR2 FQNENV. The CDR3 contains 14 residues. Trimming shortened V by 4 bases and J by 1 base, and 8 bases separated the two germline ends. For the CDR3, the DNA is TGTGCCAGCAGCCGGACAGCCAGCAATCAGCCCCAGCATTTT. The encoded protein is CASSRTASNQPQHF.

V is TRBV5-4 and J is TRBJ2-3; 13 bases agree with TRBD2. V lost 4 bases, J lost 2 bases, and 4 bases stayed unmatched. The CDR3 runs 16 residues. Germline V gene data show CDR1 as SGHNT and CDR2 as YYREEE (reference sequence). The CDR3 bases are TGTGCCAGCAGCACCGGACTAGCGGGGGTCACAGATACGCAGTATTTT. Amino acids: CASSTGLAGVTDTQYF.

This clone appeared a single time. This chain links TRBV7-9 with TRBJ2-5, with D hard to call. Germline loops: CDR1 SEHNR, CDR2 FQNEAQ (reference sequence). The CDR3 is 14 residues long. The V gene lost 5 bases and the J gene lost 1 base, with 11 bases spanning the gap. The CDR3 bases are TGTGCCAGCAGCCTAGGGCTCCCCCAAGAGACCCAGTACTTC. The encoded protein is CASSLGLPQETQYF.

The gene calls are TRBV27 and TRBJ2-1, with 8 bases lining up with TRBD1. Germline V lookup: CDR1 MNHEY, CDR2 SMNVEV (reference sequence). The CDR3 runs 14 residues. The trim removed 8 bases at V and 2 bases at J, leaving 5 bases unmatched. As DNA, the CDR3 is TGTGCCAGCTCCGGACAGGGACCCTACAATGAGCAGTTCTTC. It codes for CASSGQGPYNEQFF.

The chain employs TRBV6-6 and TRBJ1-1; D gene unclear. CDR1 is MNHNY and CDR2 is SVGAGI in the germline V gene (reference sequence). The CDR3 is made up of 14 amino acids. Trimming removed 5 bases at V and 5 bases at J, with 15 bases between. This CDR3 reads CASSQDPLGTEAFF. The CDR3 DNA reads TGTGCCAGCAGTCAAGACCCCCTTGGAACTGAAGCTTTCTTT.

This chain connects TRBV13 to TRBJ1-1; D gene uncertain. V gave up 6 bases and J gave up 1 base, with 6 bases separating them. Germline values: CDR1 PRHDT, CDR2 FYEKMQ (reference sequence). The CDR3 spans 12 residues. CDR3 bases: TGTGCCAGCAGTTTGCCGAACACTGAAGCTTTCTTT. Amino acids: CASSLPNTEAFF.

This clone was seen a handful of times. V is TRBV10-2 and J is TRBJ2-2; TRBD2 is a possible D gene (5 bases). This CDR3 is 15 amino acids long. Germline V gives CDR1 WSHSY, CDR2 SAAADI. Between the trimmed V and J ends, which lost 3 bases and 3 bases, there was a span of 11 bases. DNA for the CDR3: TGCGCCAGCAGTGATTCGCGGGTTTACACCGGGGAGCTGTTTTTT. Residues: CASSDSRVYTGELFF.

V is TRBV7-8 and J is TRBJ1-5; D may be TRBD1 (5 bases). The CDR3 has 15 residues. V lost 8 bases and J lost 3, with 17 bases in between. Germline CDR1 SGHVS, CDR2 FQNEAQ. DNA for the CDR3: TGTGCCAGCTCAAGGTTAGGCAGGGCCAATCAGCCCCAGCATTTT. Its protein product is CASSRLGRANQPQHF.

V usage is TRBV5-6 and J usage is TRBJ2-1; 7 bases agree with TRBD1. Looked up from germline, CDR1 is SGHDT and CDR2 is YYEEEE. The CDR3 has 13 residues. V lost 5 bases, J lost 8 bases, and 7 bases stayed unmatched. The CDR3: CASSSGQAHEQFF. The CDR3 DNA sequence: TGTGCCAGCAGTTCCGGACAGGCCCATGAGCAGTTCTTC.